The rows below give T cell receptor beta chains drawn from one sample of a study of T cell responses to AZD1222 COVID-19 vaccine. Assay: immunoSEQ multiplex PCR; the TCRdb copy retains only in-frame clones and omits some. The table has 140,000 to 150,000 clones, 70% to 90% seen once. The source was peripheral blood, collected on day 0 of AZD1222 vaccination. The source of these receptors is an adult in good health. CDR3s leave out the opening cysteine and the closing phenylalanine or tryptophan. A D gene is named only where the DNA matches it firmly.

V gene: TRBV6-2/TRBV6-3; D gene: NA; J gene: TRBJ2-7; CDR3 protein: ASSYGGWGQFNYEQY
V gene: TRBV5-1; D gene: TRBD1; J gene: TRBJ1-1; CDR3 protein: ASTLQGAVNTEAF
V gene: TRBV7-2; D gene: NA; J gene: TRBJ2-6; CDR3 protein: ASSSDSGANVLT
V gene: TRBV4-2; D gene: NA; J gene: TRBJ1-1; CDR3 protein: ASSQDIGRREAF
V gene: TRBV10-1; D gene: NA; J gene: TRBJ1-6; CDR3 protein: ASSESSSLGSPLH
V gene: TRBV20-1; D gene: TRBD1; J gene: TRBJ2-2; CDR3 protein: SASPRQGDTGELF
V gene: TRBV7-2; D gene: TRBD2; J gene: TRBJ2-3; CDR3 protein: ASSRQGRGGGDTQY
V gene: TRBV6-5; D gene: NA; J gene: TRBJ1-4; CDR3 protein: ASRSISTNEKLF
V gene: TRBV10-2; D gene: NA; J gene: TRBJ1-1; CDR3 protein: ASSEAGNTEAF
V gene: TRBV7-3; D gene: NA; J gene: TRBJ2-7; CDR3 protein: ASSPTVRHPEQY
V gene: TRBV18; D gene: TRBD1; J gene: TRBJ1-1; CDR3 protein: ASSPEGQAFLNTEAF
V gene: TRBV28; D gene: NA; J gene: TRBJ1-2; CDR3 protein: ASRLSAGEGGYT
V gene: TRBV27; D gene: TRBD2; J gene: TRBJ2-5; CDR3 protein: ASRRSGTSGGNQETQY
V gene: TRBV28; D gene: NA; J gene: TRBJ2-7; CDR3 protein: ASSSYLGGLAYEQY
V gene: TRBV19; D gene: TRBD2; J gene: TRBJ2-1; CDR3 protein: ASSIVSGGAWNNEQF
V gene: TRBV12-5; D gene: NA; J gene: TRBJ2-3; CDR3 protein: ASETDRRTDTQY
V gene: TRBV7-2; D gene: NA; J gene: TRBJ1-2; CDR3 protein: ASSGARWGGTYT
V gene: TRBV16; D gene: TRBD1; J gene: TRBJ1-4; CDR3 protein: ASSQHARGREKLF
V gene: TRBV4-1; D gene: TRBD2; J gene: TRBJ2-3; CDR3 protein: ASSPGTILADTQY
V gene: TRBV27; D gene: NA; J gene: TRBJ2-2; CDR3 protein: ASSFRGTGELF
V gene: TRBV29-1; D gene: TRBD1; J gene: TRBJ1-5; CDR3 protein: SVGTGDQPQH
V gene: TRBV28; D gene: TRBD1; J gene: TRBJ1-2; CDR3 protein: ASSSTGTANYGYT
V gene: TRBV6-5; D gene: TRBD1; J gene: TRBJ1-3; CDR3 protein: ASSYSRQGANTIY
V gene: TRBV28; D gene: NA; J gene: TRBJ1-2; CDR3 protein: ASSVLGKGYT
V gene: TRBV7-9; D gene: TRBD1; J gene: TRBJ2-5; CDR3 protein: ASSFKGTGEETQY
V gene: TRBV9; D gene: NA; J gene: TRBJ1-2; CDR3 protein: ASSPSGGRKYGYT
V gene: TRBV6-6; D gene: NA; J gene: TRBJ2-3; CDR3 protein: ASKNPGETTDTQY
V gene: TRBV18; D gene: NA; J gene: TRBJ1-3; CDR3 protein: ASSLPGKAGSSGNTIY
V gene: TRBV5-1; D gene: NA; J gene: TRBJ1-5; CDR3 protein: ASSLLGAKDQPQH
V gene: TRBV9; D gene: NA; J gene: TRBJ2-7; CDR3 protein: ASSVGGTYGPSYEQY
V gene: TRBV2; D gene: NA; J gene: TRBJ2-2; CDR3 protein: ASRGGAVNTGELF
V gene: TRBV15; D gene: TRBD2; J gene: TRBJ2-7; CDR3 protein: ATSGGDWPYEQY
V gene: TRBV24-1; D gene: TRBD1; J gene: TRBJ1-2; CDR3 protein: ATSDPGQDGYT
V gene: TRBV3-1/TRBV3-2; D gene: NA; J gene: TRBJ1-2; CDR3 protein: ASSQGEGGYGYT
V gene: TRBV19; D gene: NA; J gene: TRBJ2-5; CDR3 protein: ASSLMSGRETQY
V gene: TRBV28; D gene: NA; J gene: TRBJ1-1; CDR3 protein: ASSSPGQYTEAF
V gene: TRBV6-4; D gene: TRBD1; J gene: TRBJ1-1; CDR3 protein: ASSDSGTGGSEAF
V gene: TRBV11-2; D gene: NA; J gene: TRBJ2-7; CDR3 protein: ASRQGFSSYEQY
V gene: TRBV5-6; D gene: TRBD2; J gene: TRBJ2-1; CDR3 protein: ASSSTSGGAANEQF
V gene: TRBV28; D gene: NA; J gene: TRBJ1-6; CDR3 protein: ASRVSSPLH
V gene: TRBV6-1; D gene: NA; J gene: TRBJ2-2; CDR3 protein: ASSERVGFVTGELF
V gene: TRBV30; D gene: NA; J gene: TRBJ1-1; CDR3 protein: AWKAAMYTEAF
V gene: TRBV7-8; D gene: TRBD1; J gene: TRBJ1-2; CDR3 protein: ASSLDRAGGYT
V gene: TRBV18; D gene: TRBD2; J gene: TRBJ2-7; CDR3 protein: ASSFGTTPLGEQY
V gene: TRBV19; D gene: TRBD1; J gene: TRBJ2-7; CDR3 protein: ASSSQGGQGAGEQY
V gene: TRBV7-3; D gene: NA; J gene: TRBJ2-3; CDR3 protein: ASAQGATDTQY
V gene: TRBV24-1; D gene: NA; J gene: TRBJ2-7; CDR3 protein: ATSEGGLSSYEQY
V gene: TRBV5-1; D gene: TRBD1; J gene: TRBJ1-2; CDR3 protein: ASSRTGLDYGYT
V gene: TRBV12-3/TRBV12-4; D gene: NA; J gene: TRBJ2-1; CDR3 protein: ASTDHSNEQF
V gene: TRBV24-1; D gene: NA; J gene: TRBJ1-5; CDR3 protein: ATSRGDQPQH
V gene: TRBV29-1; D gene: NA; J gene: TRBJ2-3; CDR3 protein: SVGGSGLGDTQY
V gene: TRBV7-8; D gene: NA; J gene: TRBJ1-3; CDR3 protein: ASSRVGDSGNTIY
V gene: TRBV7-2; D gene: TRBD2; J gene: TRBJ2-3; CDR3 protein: ASSLAASGWADTQY
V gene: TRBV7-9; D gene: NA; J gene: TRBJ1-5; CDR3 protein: ASSLSVGINQPQH